The entry below describes one TCR beta chain. Germline lookup yields CDR1 MDHEN and CDR2 SYDVKM. This CDR3 is 16 amino acids long. Trimming pared 7 bases from V and 7 bases from J, leaving 25 bases between. This sample stems from a study of blood T cell repertoires in COVID-19. At the level of the study: There were acute and convalescent COVID-19 samples, and they came from the United States, Italy and Spain. The analysed material was cDNA or gDNA that came from T cells, B-cell-depleted T cells, or PBMCs.

In the original workflow: Amplification from reference gene primers served as the basis for estimated nucleated cell counts. Clones were read by immunoSEQ multiplex PCR, and TCRdb kept only the in-frame ones, dropping some. For V, J and clone size, that table is used; D and trimming come from the DNA. The data show 70,000 or so clones, more than 80% seen once. The receptor's source is a woman aged 80 or older with active COVID-19. Sequencing used peripheral blood. V is TRBV28 and J is TRBJ1-2, with D tentatively TRBD1 (5 bases). This CDR3 reads CASTGSPGGYLGGYTF. As DNA, the CDR3 is TGTGCCAGCACTGGATCTCCGGGGGGTTATTTGGGTGGCTACACCTTC.